These 16 T cell receptor beta chains were sequenced from one sample in a study of blood T cell repertoires in COVID-19. Clones were read by immunoSEQ multiplex PCR, and TCRdb kept only the in-frame ones, dropping some. The sample lists around 120,000 clones; approximately 80% were seen once. Input material: peripheral blood. These receptor sequences come from a man between 65 and 85 years old with active or convalescent COVID-19.

The chain has TRBV28 and TRBJ2-7; 7 nucleotides line up with TRBD2. The length of the CDR3 is 13 residues. Losses at the gene ends were 8 bases for V and 1 base for J; bases not matched to a gene: 5. In germline, CDR1 is MDHEN, CDR2 SYDVKM. CDR3 sequence: CASLLRGSYEQYF. The CDR3 nucleotides are TGTGCCAGCCTCTTGCGGGGGTCCTACGAGCAGTACTTC. The full variable domain, completed using reference TRBV28 and TRBJ2-7, is DVKVTQSSRYLVKRTGEKVFLECVQDMDHENMFWYRQDPGLGLRLIYFSYDVKMKEKGDIPEGYSVSREKKERFSLILESASTNQTSMYLCASLLRGSYEQYFGPGTRLTVT.

The chain links TRBV30 to TRBJ1-2, with D maybe TRBD1 (5 bases). V lost 2 bases and J lost 7, with 14 bases in between. The V gene's germline CDR1 is GTSNPN and CDR2 SVGIG (reference sequence). This CDR3 has 13 amino acids. CDR3 in DNA: TGTGCCTGGAGTTTGGCAGCAGGGTTTGGCTACACCTTC. Its protein product is CAWSLAAGFGYTF.

The rearrangement links TRBV29-1 to TRBJ1-3, with no clear D. CDR3 size: 14 residues. Germline lookup yields CDR1 SQVTM and CDR2 ANQGSEA. V lost 2 bases and J 3 bases, leaving 11 bases between the germline ends. CDR3 in amino acids: CSVEFPIGGNTIYF. CDR3 nucleotides: TGCAGCGTTGAATTCCCAATCGGTGGAAACACCATATATTTT. Full variable domain (rest looked up from reference TRBV29-1 and TRBJ1-3): SAVISQKPSRDICQRGTSLTIQCQVDSQVTMMFWYRQQPGQSLTLIATANQGSEATYESGFVIDKFPISRPNLTFSTLTVSNMSPEDSSIYLCSVEFPIGGNTIYFGEGSWLTVV.

This chain joins TRBV7-8 and TRBJ1-3; 9 bases fit TRBD1. V lost 5 bases and J lost 0; bases outside the gene matches: 26. In germline, CDR1 is SGHVS, CDR2 FQNEAQ. This CDR3 region has 23 residues. CDR3 protein: CASSPVEWDRVVLRELSGNTIYF. CDR3 DNA sequence: TGTGCCAGCAGCCCCGTCGAATGGGACAGGGTCGTTTTGCGGGAACTCTCTGGAAACACCATATATTTT. Looking up the rest from reference TRBV7-8 and TRBJ1-3 gives the full variable domain: GAGVSQSPRYKVAKRGQDVALRCDPISGHVSLFWYQQALGQGPEFLTYFQNEAQLDKSGLPSDRFFAERPEGSVSTLKIQRTQQEDSAVYLCASSPVEWDRVVLRELSGNTIYFGEGSWLTVV.

This chain connects TRBV13 to TRBJ2-1; 13 nucleotides align to TRBD2. V trimming: 0 bases; J trimming: 9 bases; junction bases outside the gene matches: 5. CDR3 length: 16 residues. Germline CDR1 reads PRHDT; CDR2 reads FYEKMQ (reference sequence). As DNA, the CDR3 is TGTGCCAGCAGCTTAGGGCGACTAGCGGGGGGCCGTGAGCAGTTCTTC. Its translation: CASSLGRLAGGREQFF.

The CDR3 loop reads CASSLEGGGGETQYF. The CDR3 DNA reads TGTGCCAGCAGCTTAGAGGGGGGCGGGGGAGAGACCCAGTACTTC. The chain employs TRBV5-4 and TRBJ2-5; TRBD2 might be the D (7 bases). CDR3 size: 15 residues. V lost 2 bases, J lost 4 bases, and 15 bases lay in between. In germline, CDR1 is SGHNT, CDR2 YYREEE (reference sequence).

The rearrangement joins TRBV19 to TRBJ2-7; 10 nucleotides line up with TRBD1. Germline lookup yields CDR1 LNHDA and CDR2 SQIVND (reference sequence). V lost 2 bases to trimming and J lost 4 bases; unmatched junction nucleotides: 5. CDR3 length: 15 amino acids. The CDR3 is CASSIRGTGEYEQYF. CDR3 DNA: TGTGCCAGTAGTATAAGGGGGACAGGGGAGTACGAGCAGTACTTC. The full variable domain, completed using reference TRBV19 and TRBJ2-7, is DGGITQSPKYLFRKEGQNVTLSCEQNLNHDAMYWYRQDPGQGLRLIYYSQIVNDFQKGDIAEGYSVSREKKESFPLTVTSAQKNPTAFYLCASSIRGTGEYEQYFGPGTRLTVT.

The gene calls are TRBV6-5 and TRBJ2-7, with D unresolved. This CDR3 is 12 amino acids long. Germline CDR1 reads MNHEY; CDR2 reads SVGAGI. Trimming shortened V by 10 bases and J by 3 bases, and 13 bases separated the two germline ends. The CDR3 sequence is CATRSPYYEQYF. The CDR3, as DNA: TGTGCCACAAGGAGTCCGTACTACGAGCAGTACTTC.

This CDR3 reads CASSLAPPTSAFYNEQFF. The CDR3, as DNA: TGTGCCAGCAGCTTAGCGCCACCGACTTCAGCTTTTTACAATGAGCAGTTCTTC. The chain has TRBV7-2 and TRBJ2-1; D not resolved. V lost 0 bases to trimming and J lost 4 bases, with 19 bases between them. Germline V gene data show CDR1 as SGHTA and CDR2 as FQGNSA. There are 18 residues in the CDR3.

This chain joins TRBV5-1 and TRBJ1-1; D unresolved. The CDR3 sequence is 13 residues long. CDR1 is SGHRS and CDR2 is YFSETQ in the germline V gene. Trimming pared 0 bases from V and 8 bases from J, leaving 11 bases between. CDR3 nucleotide sequence: TGCGCCAGCAGCTTGGAAGGACGGAGGGAAGCTTTCTTT. As protein: CASSLEGRREAFF.

The genes are TRBV3-1 (or the pseudogene TRBV3-2) and TRBJ2-7; 12 nucleotides line up with TRBD2. Looked up from germline, CDR1 is LGHDT and CDR2 is YNNKEL (reference sequence). CDR3 length: 16 residues. V lost 3 bases to trimming and J lost 3 bases; unmatched junction nucleotides: 6. The CDR3 loop reads CASSHTGLAGHYEQYF. For the CDR3, the DNA is TGTGCCAGCAGCCATACTGGACTAGCGGGGCACTACGAGCAGTACTTC.

The chain couples TRBV27 to TRBJ2-3, with 11 bases lining up with TRBD2. V shed 2 bases and J 5 bases; nucleotides not matched to a gene: 12. CDR1 is MNHEY and CDR2 is SMNVEV in the germline V gene (reference sequence). This CDR3 has 18 residues. This chain's CDR3 is CASSLGSGRAPKRDTQYF. For the CDR3, the DNA is TGTGCCAGCAGTTTAGGTAGCGGGAGGGCCCCTAAACGAGATACGCAGTATTTT.

This chain uses TRBV3-1 (or the pseudogene TRBV3-2) with TRBJ1-2; no definite D call. The CDR3 consists of 13 residues. Germline V gene sequence: CDR1 LGHDT, CDR2 YNNKEL (reference sequence). Trimming shortened V by 7 bases and J by 7 bases, and 16 bases separated the two germline ends. The CDR3 protein is CASTMGRIFGYTF. CDR3 bases: TGTGCCAGCACCATGGGGAGGATTTTTGGCTACACCTTC.

The gene calls are TRBV28 and TRBJ1-1; D possibly corresponds to TRBD1 (6 bases). This CDR3 spans 14 amino acids. Germline V CDR1 and CDR2: MDHEN, SYDVKM. Trimming took off 2 bases at V and 0 bases at J, with 7 bases between the two ends. CDR3 protein: CASSLGQMNTEAFF. The DNA of the CDR3 is TGTGCCAGCAGTTTAGGACAGATGAACACTGAAGCTTTCTTT. The full variable domain, its missing parts supplied by reference TRBV28 and TRBJ1-1, is DVKVTQSSRYLVKRTGEKVFLECVQDMDHENMFWYRQDPGLGLRLIYFSYDVKMKEKGDIPEGYSVSREKKERFSLILESASTNQTSMYLCASSLGQMNTEAFFGQGTRLTVV.

The chain employs TRBV29-1 and TRBJ1-1; D not resolved. Trimming stripped 1 base from V and 7 bases from J, with 10 bases between. The CDR3 length is 12 residues. Germline V CDR1 and CDR2: SQVTM, ANQGSEA. The CDR3: CSVEAIALEAFF. The CDR3 coding sequence is TGCAGCGTTGAAGCGATAGCGCTTGAAGCTTTCTTT.

The CDR3 loop reads CASSQGGRSGRTDTQYF. The DNA for the CDR3 is TGTGCCAGCAGCCAAGGGGGTAGGAGCGGACGCACAGATACGCAGTATTTT. The chain is built from TRBV4-2 and TRBJ2-3; tentative D call: TRBD2 (5 bases). Looked up from germline, CDR1 is LGHNA and CDR2 is YNFKEQ. V was shortened by 1 base and J by 1 base, with 15 bases between the two germline ends. The CDR3 runs 17 residues.